These 32 T cell receptor beta chains originate from one sample sequenced in a study of blood T cell repertoires in COVID-19. Here immunoSEQ multiplex PCR was the method, and the copy in TCRdb shows in-frame clones only, minus some. The sample lists 90,000 to 150,000 clones, 65% to 90% seen once, with under 13% in the top ten. The sequenced material came from peripheral blood. These receptors all stem from a man of 80 years or more with acute or convalescent COVID-19.

V and J are TRBV19 and TRBJ1-5; tentatively, D is TRBD1 (6 bases). The germline V gene has CDR1 LNHDA and CDR2 SQIVND (reference sequence). V lost 7 bases, J lost 0 bases, and 16 bases lay in between. CDR3 length: 16 amino acids. CDR3 sequence reads: CASTKGDLYSNQPQHF. The CDR3 DNA reads TGTGCCAGTACCAAGGGGGACCTCTATAGCAATCAGCCCCAGCATTTT.

The chain has TRBV18 and TRBJ1-5; 9 nucleotides align to TRBD1. CDR1 is KGHSH and CDR2 is LQKENI in the germline V gene. V was pared by 6 bases and J by 1 base, with 7 bases of the junction left unmatched. The CDR3 length is 16 residues. The CDR3 DNA reads as TGTGCCAGCTCTAACAGGGGGCTTGGGAGCAATCAGCCCCAGCATTTT. It translates to CASSNRGLGSNQPQHF. Supplemented by reference TRBV18 and TRBJ1-5, the full variable domain reads NAGVMQNPRHLVRRRGQEARLRCSPMKGHSHVYWYRQLPEEGLKFMVYLQKENIIDESGMPKERFSAEFPKEGPSILRIQQVVRGDSAAYFCASSNRGLGSNQPQHFGDGTRLSIL.

The table lists this clone with a count of one. The chain uses TRBV30 and TRBJ2-2, with TRBD1 identical over 7 bases. Germline-derived CDR1 and CDR2 are GTSNPN and SVGIG (reference sequence). J was trimmed by 0 bases and V by 7 bases; bases with no gene match: 5. The CDR3 loop spans 14 amino acids. CDR3 sequence (DNA): TGTGCCTCTCGTCAGGGGGCGAACACCGGGGAGCTGTTTTTT. Translation: CASRQGANTGELFF.

The chain employs TRBV19 and TRBJ2-3; 9 nucleotides align to TRBD1. V lost 4 bases and J lost 4; bases outside the gene matches: 6. The CDR3 totals 15 residues. The germline V gene has CDR1 LNHDA and CDR2 SQIVND (reference sequence). CDR3: CASSRGTGWSDTQYF. DNA for the CDR3: TGTGCCAGTAGTAGGGGGACAGGGTGGTCAGATACGCAGTATTTT.

This chain connects TRBV19 to TRBJ2-1; TRBD1 agrees at 7 bases. The trim removed 6 bases at V and 4 bases at J, leaving 15 bases unmatched. The CDR3 length is 17 residues. Germline values: CDR1 LNHDA, CDR2 SQIVND (reference sequence). In nucleotides, the CDR3 is TGTGCCAGTAGGGGCTTGATACCGGGACAGCTTTACAATGAGCAGTTCTTC. Translated: CASRGLIPGQLYNEQFF.

The V call is TRBV6-5, the J call TRBJ1-1; D might be TRBD1 (6 bases). The CDR3 is 15 amino acids. The ends were cut back, 8 bases at V and 5 bases at J, with 21 bases in the middle. CDR1 is MNHEY, CDR2 SVGAGI, per germline. In DNA form, the CDR3 reads TGTGCCAGCCAGAGAGACAGGTCCCCGGAGACTGAAGCTTTCTTT. Translated: CASQRDRSPETEAFF.

The chain employs TRBV10-3 and TRBJ2-2; TRBD2 might be the D (5 bases). CDR3 length equals 16 residues. Germline values: CDR1 ENHRY, CDR2 SYGVKD. The V gene lost 5 bases and the J gene lost 5 bases, with 18 bases spanning the gap. The CDR3 region has the DNA TGTGCCATCAGTATTACCGGGGAAGAATTTACCGGGGAGCTGTTTTTT. Translation gives CAISITGEEFTGELFF.

The chain joins TRBV6-6 to TRBJ1-3, with D perhaps TRBD1 (5 bases). The germline V and J ends were trimmed by 6 bases and 4 bases, with 16 bases remaining between them. The CDR3 sequence is 15 residues long. CDR1 MNHNY and CDR2 SVGAGI come from the germline V gene (reference sequence). The CDR3 here is CASSPLRAEGNTIYF. CDR3 DNA: TGTGCCAGCAGCCCGCTCAGGGCGGAAGGAAACACCATATATTTT.

This sequence joins TRBV2 and TRBJ2-3; D uncertain. The CDR3 length is 14 residues. CDR1 is SNHLY and CDR2 is FYNNEI in the germline V gene. Trimming pared 3 bases from V and 2 bases from J, leaving 9 bases between. The DNA of the CDR3 is TGTGCCAGCAGTGAGGAGTGGTCCACAGATACGCAGTATTTT. Protein: CASSEEWSTDTQYF.

The gene calls are TRBV5-1 and TRBJ2-5; tentatively, D is TRBD2 (7 bases). Looked up from germline, CDR1 is SGHRS and CDR2 is YFSETQ. This CDR3 comprises 15 residues. The ends were cut back, 5 bases at V and 2 bases at J, with 16 bases in the middle. CDR3 nucleotide sequence: TGCGCCAGCAGGATTGGGGGGGACAAACAAGAGACCCAGTACTTC. Translation: CASRIGGDKQETQYF. Supplemented by reference TRBV5-1 and TRBJ2-5, the full variable domain reads KAGVTQTPRYLIKTRGQQVTLSCSPISGHRSVSWYQQTPGQGLQFLFEYFSETQRNKGNFPGRFSGRQFSNSRSEMNVSTLELGDSALYLCASRIGGDKQETQYFGPGTRLLVL.

The genes are TRBV7-8 and TRBJ1-3, with 11 bases lining up with TRBD1. The germline V gene encodes CDR1 SGHVS and CDR2 FQNEAQ. The CDR3 contains 17 residues. V shed 3 bases, J shed 1 base, and the junction held 5 bases outside the gene matches. The CDR3 nucleotides read TGTGCCAGCAGCTTTACGGGACAGGGGGGTTCTGGAAACACCATATATTTT. It codes for CASSFTGQGGSGNTIYF.

V usage is TRBV19 and J usage is TRBJ1-5, with 8 bases matching TRBD1. Germline trimming cut 6 bases from V and 0 bases from J; bases unmatched to any gene: 4. Germline-derived CDR1 and CDR2 are LNHDA and SQIVND (reference sequence). The CDR3 has 15 amino acids. The CDR3: CASSRQGLSNQPQHF. CDR3 DNA sequence: TGTGCCAGTAGCCGACAGGGGCTTAGCAATCAGCCCCAGCATTTT.

This rearrangement joins TRBV5-6 to TRBJ2-7, with a possible D match to TRBD1 (6 bases). V lost 4 bases to trimming and J lost 7 bases, with 18 bases between them. Germline lookup yields CDR1 SGHDT and CDR2 YYEEEE. There are 14 residues in the CDR3. The DNA for the CDR3 is TGTGCCAGCAGCCGTGGGACAAACTTGTTTGAGCAGTACTTC. This sequence encodes CASSRGTNLFEQYF.

The V and J genes are TRBV19 and TRBJ2-7, with 7 positions matching TRBD2. This CDR3 contains 14 residues. Germline CDR1 LNHDA, CDR2 SQIVND (reference sequence). With V trimmed by 4 bases and J by 1 base, 4 bases remained unmatched. Here the CDR3 reads CASSKASGSYEQYF. The CDR3 region has the DNA TGTGCCAGTAGTAAGGCTAGCGGTTCCTACGAGCAGTACTTC.

This chain connects TRBV7-2 to TRBJ2-2; 9 bases align to TRBD1. Losses at the gene ends were 5 bases for V and 3 bases for J; bases not matched to a gene: 4. CDR1 SGHTA and CDR2 FQGNSA come from the germline V gene. This CDR3 comprises 15 residues. Here the CDR3 reads CASSLRQGDTGELFF. The CDR3 DNA follows: TGTGCCAGCAGCCTCAGACAGGGGGACACCGGGGAGCTGTTTTTT.

The chain is built from TRBV5-8 and TRBJ2-5; a weak D match, TRBD1 (6 bases). V was pared by 4 bases and J by 2 bases, with 9 bases between. The CDR3 has 13 residues. Germline CDR1 and CDR2: SGHTS and YDEGEE. The CDR3 reads CASSPGQQETQYF. The CDR3 coding sequence is TGTGCCAGCAGCCCGGGACAACAAGAGACCCAGTACTTC. Complete variable domain (other parts from reference TRBV5-8 and TRBJ2-5): EAGVTQSPTHLIKTRGQQATLRCSPISGHTSVYWYQQALGLGLQFLLWYDEGEERNRGNFPPRFSGRQFPNYSSELNVNALELEDSALYLCASSPGQQETQYFGPGTRLLVL.

V is TRBV2 and J is TRBJ2-7, with a tentative D call TRBD1 (5 bases). Germline CDR1 reads SNHLY; CDR2 reads FYNNEI. The CDR3 loop spans 15 amino acids. V was clipped by 2 bases and J by 5 bases, with 16 bases between them. CDR3 residues: CASSESGPLRDEQYF. DNA of the CDR3: TGTGCCAGCAGTGAATCAGGACCGCTCAGGGACGAGCAGTACTTC.

The V gene is TRBV24-1, the J gene TRBJ2-1; D perhaps matches TRBD2 (6 bases). This CDR3 is 17 amino acids long. Germline V gives CDR1 KGHDR, CDR2 SFDVKD. Deletions cut 6 bases from V and 0 bases from J, with 17 bases between. As DNA, the CDR3 is TGTGCCACCAGTAACCCCCGGGACTCCCGCTCCTACAATGAGCAGTTCTTC. Amino acids: CATSNPRDSRSYNEQFF.

The J gene is TRBJ1-3, the V gene TRBV27; D is uncertain. Trimming cost V 4 bases and J 7 bases, with 11 bases left between them. This CDR3 is 13 amino acids long. From germline, CDR1 is MNHEY and CDR2 SMNVEV (reference sequence). The CDR3 nucleotides are TGTGCCAGCAGTTCGGTCCCTCGGAACACCATATATTTT. It yields the protein CASSSVPRNTIYF.

The chain is built from TRBV7-6 and TRBJ2-2, with 13 bases lining up with TRBD2. The germline CDR1 and CDR2 sequences are SGHVS and FNYEAQ. CDR3 length: 16 amino acids. With V trimmed by 5 bases and J by 8 bases, 8 bases remained unmatched. The CDR3 bases are TGTGCCAGCAGCCCAGGGACTAGCGGGGATTTAGGGGAGCTGTTTTTT. Amino acid sequence: CASSPGTSGDLGELFF.

V is TRBV28 and J is TRBJ2-7; perhaps TRBD1 as D (5 bases). CDR3 length: 13 amino acids. Trimming took off 6 bases at V and 8 bases at J, with 17 bases between the two ends. Germline V gene lookup returns CDR1 MDHEN and CDR2 SYDVKM. The CDR3 nucleotides are TGTGCCAGCAGAGTTAGGGGCCTGGATAAGCAGTACTTC. Amino acids: CASRVRGLDKQYF.

The chain is built from TRBV25-1 and TRBJ1-3; D is undetermined. The CDR3 length is 13 residues. Germline V gives CDR1 MGHDK, CDR2 SYGVNS. The germline V and J ends were trimmed by 10 bases and 0 bases, with 10 bases remaining between them. In DNA form, the CDR3 reads TGTGCCACCTCGGGATTCTCTGGAAACACCATATATTTT. It is translated as CATSGFSGNTIYF.

The chain couples TRBV27 to TRBJ2-7, with 9 bases fitting TRBD1. This CDR3 has 17 amino acids. Germline V gene data show CDR1 as MNHEY and CDR2 as SMNVEV (reference sequence). Trimming at V came to 0 bases and at J to 2 bases, leaving 8 bases not matched to a gene. CDR3 nucleotides: TGTGCCAGCAGTTTATCGTCCGGGACAGGGAACGCCTACGAGCAGTACTTC. Translating gives CASSLSSGTGNAYEQYF.

The chain is built from TRBV7-6 and TRBJ2-6; no firm D call. This CDR3 comprises 17 residues. CDR1 is SGHVS, CDR2 FNYEAQ, per germline. The V end lost 0 bases, the J end lost 0 bases, and 9 bases lay between the germline ends. In nucleotides, the CDR3 is TGTGCCAGCAGCTTAGCGCCACAGATCTCTGGGGCCAACGTCCTGACTTTC. It translates to CASSLAPQISGANVLTF.

This sequence joins TRBV3-1 (or the pseudogene TRBV3-2) and TRBJ2-7, with 11 bases aligning to TRBD2. With 2 bases clipped from V and 12 bases from J, the junction kept 3 bases outside the gene matches. Germline V CDR1 and CDR2: LGHDT, YNNKEL (reference sequence). The CDR3 is 12 amino acids. CDR3 amino acids: CASSQTSGSSYF. The CDR3 DNA sequence: TGTGCCAGCAGCCAAACTAGCGGGAGTTCGTACTTC.

CDR3 residues: CASSIRTGGTYNEQFF. DNA of the CDR3: TGTGCCAGTAGTATAAGGACAGGGGGCACCTACAATGAGCAGTTCTTC. The V call is TRBV19, the J call TRBJ2-1; 11 positions match TRBD1. The CDR3 is 16 residues long. The germline V gene encodes CDR1 LNHDA and CDR2 SQIVND (reference sequence). V was clipped by 2 bases and J by 2 bases; unmatched bases: 2.

This rearrangement joins TRBV5-6 to TRBJ1-2, with 11 bases identical to TRBD1. The CDR3 sequence is 15 residues long. Losses at the gene ends were 4 bases for V and 4 bases for J; bases not matched to a gene: 6. Germline assignment: CDR1 SGHDT and CDR2 YYEEEE. Here the CDR3 reads CASSPRTGGSYGYTF. CDR3 DNA sequence: TGTGCCAGCAGCCCACGGACAGGGGGCTCCTATGGCTACACCTTC.

The chain couples TRBV2 to TRBJ2-1; TRBD2 aligns across 11 bases. The CDR3 totals 15 residues. Germline V gene data show CDR1 as SNHLY and CDR2 as FYNNEI. J was trimmed by 3 bases and V by 6 bases; bases with no gene match: 4. In nucleotides, the CDR3 is TGTGCCAGCAGGTCTGGGACTAGCGGCTACAATGAGCAGTTCTTC. It encodes CASRSGTSGYNEQFF.

This clone was seen more than once but under ten times. This chain joins TRBV19 and TRBJ1-2; TRBD1 agrees at 7 bases. The CDR3 is 17 amino acids. The germline V gene encodes CDR1 LNHDA and CDR2 SQIVND (reference sequence). V was clipped by 5 bases and J by 2 bases; unmatched bases: 14. The CDR3 DNA is TGTGCCAGTAGTCCTCAGGGCGCAGCAGGGGGGAACTATGGCTACACCTTC. Its translation is CASSPQGAAGGNYGYTF.

The V gene is TRBV9, the J gene TRBJ2-7; perhaps TRBD1 as D (6 bases). Germline lookup yields CDR1 SGDLS and CDR2 YYNGEE. V was shortened by 3 bases and J by 3 bases, with 10 bases between the two germline ends. The CDR3 is 13 amino acids. The CDR3 region is CASSGGLGYEQYF. DNA of the CDR3: TGTGCCAGCAGCGGGGGGCTGGGCTACGAGCAGTACTTC.

The chain has TRBV5-1 and TRBJ2-7; possible D gene TRBD1, 6 bases. This CDR3 comprises 13 residues. Between the trimmed V and J ends, which lost 4 bases and 4 bases, there was a span of 12 bases. Per germline, CDR1 SGHRS and CDR2 YFSETQ. Written as DNA, the CDR3 is TGCGCCAGCAGCAAGGGACAAGAATACGAGCAGTACTTC. This translates into CASSKGQEYEQYF.

The chain recombines TRBV27 with TRBJ1-2, with a weak D call TRBD1 (6 bases). CDR3 length: 16 amino acids. Trimming left V 4 bases short and J 4 bases short, with 19 bases between. Germline CDR1 and CDR2: MNHEY and SMNVEV (reference sequence). Written as DNA, the CDR3 is TGTGCCAGCAGTTCGAGGGGGGGGGCACTATTCTATGGCTACACCTTC. Translating it yields CASSSRGGALFYGYTF.